Listed here are 29 T cell receptor beta chains from one sample, sequenced in a study of CD8+CD57+ T cells in acquired aplastic anemia. TCR beta VDJ and CDR3 profiles were obtained from a genomic DNA template. TCRdb re-analysed the reads in MiXCR, keeping a single row per CDR3 protein. The sample contains roughly 200,000 distinct CDR3 sequences, around 63% of which appear only once. Selection for sequencing was limited to patients who had shown CD8+CD57+ cell expansion by flow cytometry. The material sequenced was sorted CD4+, CD8+, or CD8+CD57+ T cells (not recorded which) from PBMCs. These receptors were obtained from a human donor with aplastic anemia.

This clonotype was picked up many times. This chain links TRBV7-9 with TRBJ2-3; D is tentatively TRBD1 or TRBD2 (6 bases each). The CDR3 has 15 residues. The germline V and J ends were trimmed by 7 bases and 2 bases, with 16 bases remaining between them. Per germline, CDR1 SEHNR and CDR2 FQNEAQ (reference sequence). The CDR3 loop reads CASTGWRDNTDTQYF. The CDR3 nucleotides are TGTGCCAGCACCGGCTGGCGGGACAACACAGATACGCAGTATTTT.

This clonotype was detected a few times. V usage is TRBV4-3 and J usage is TRBJ2-6; D may match TRBD1 or TRBD2 (5 bases each). The length of the CDR3 is 16 residues. Trimming took off 0 bases at V and 2 bases at J, with 8 bases between the two ends. Germline CDR1 LGHNA, CDR2 YSLEER. The CDR3 DNA follows: TGCGCCAGCAGCCAAGAAGGGACGCCTGGGGCCAACGTCCTGACTTTC. Its protein product is CASSQEGTPGANVLTF.

The chain combines TRBV7-9 with TRBJ2-5, with 13 bases that match TRBD2. The germline gives CDR1 SEHNR, CDR2 FQNEAQ (reference sequence). This CDR3 contains 13 residues. The V gene end was trimmed by 10 bases and the J gene end by 10 bases; junction bases not matched to a gene: 9. The CDR3 nucleotides read TGTGCCACAACTAGCGGGGGGGCACGGGACCAGTACTTC. Translated, it gives CATTSGGARDQYF.

A word on this clonotype: Its ends do not fully match the called genes, so a read error is possible. The chain uses TRBV2 and TRBJ2-1, with D maybe TRBD1 (6 bases). The germline gives CDR1 SNHLY, CDR2 FYNNEI. The CDR3 contains 13 residues. DNA for the CDR3: TGTGCCAGCAGTCTAGGACAGTACAATGAGCAGCTCTTC. Protein sequence: CASSLGQYNEQLF.

This clonotype was counted ten times or more. The chain uses TRBV6-1 and TRBJ1-1, with D uncertain. Germline CDR1 MNHNS, CDR2 SASEGT. Trimming removed 4 bases at V and 0 bases at J, with 12 bases between. The CDR3 runs 15 residues. CDR3 residues: CASSADREMNTEAFF. CDR3 sequence (DNA): TGTGCCAGCAGTGCCGACCGGGAGATGAACACTGAAGCTTTCTTT.

This chain links TRBV10-1 with TRBJ1-6, with 9 nucleotides matching TRBD1. V shed 4 bases, J shed 9 bases, and the junction held 10 bases outside the gene matches. In germline, CDR1 is WNHNN, CDR2 SYGVQD (reference sequence). The CDR3 is 16 amino acids. The CDR3 spells CASSGTGGGGISPLHF. The CDR3 DNA reads TGCGCCAGCAGTGGCACAGGGGGCGGGGGGATTTCACCCCTCCACTTT.

In its sample, this clonotype was seen a few times. This chain links TRBV29-1 with TRBJ2-7; 12 bases line up with TRBD2. This CDR3 is built from 14 residues. Germline CDR1 reads SQVTM; CDR2 reads ANQGSEA. V dropped 7 bases and J dropped 4; count of bases not matched to a gene: 8. This CDR3 is CSAATSGRLYEQYF. Here the CDR3 DNA reads TGCAGCGCCGCAACTAGCGGGAGGCTTTACGAGCAGTACTTC.

The gene calls are TRBV19 and TRBJ2-1; TRBD1 aligns across 10 bases. CDR1 is LNHDA and CDR2 is SQIVND in the germline V gene (reference sequence). Trimming removed 5 bases from V and 7 bases from J; junction bases left unmatched: 8. The CDR3 contains 15 residues. CDR3 loop: CASSPDRGLVNEQFF. CDR3 nucleotide sequence: TGTGCCAGTAGTCCAGACAGGGGGCTTGTGAATGAGCAGTTCTTC.

The rearrangement uses TRBV29-1 and TRBJ2-3; 7 positions match TRBD2. Per germline, CDR1 SQVTM and CDR2 ANQGSEA. V was clipped by 4 bases and J by 5 bases; unmatched bases: 6. This CDR3 comprises 13 residues. The CDR3 nucleotides are TGCAGCGTTGCCGGACTAGTGGGAGATACGCAGTATTTT. Amino acids: CSVAGLVGDTQYF.

This chain connects TRBV24-1 to TRBJ2-2; D might be TRBD1 or TRBD2, each matching 5 bases. Germline V gene lookup returns CDR1 KGHDR and CDR2 SFDVKD. The germline V and J ends were trimmed by 0 bases and 5 bases, with 12 bases remaining between them. The CDR3 spans 16 residues. CDR3 amino acids: CATSDLNFGGTGELFF. In DNA, the CDR3 is TGTGCCACCAGTGATTTGAATTTTGGGGGTACCGGGGAGCTGTTTTTT.

This clonotype showed up many times. V usage is TRBV7-9 and J usage is TRBJ1-3; D is uncertain. Germline assignment: CDR1 SEHNR and CDR2 FQNEAQ (reference sequence). There are 12 residues in the CDR3. Trimming removed 6 bases from V and 4 bases from J, with 7 bases in between. The CDR3 sequence: CASRVGGNTIYF. In DNA form, the CDR3 reads TGTGCCAGCAGAGTAGGGGGAAACACCATATATTTT.

This clonotype was counted many times. This chain uses TRBV19 with TRBJ2-1; 8 nucleotides match TRBD1. Germline V lookup: CDR1 LNHDA, CDR2 SQIVND (reference sequence). V lost 5 bases, J lost 4 bases, and 4 bases stayed unmatched. The CDR3 consists of 14 residues. As DNA, the CDR3 is TGTGCCAGTAGTTCGGGGACAGGATACAATGAGCAGTTCTTC. Translation: CASSSGTGYNEQFF.

This chain links TRBV5-1 with TRBJ1-1; D ambiguous. Germline loops: CDR1 SGHRS, CDR2 YFSETQ. V was shortened by 1 base and J by 7 bases, with 11 bases between the two germline ends. This CDR3 region has 13 residues. CDR3 bases: TGCGCCAGCAGCTTGATTGCCACTCATGAAGCTTTCTTT. Its translation: CASSLIATHEAFF. Drawing the rest from reference TRBV5-1 and TRBJ1-1, the complete variable domain is KAGVTQTPRYLIKTRGQQVTLSCSPISGHRSVSWYQQTPGQGLQFLFEYFSETQRNKGNFPGRFSGRQFSNSRSEMNVSTLELGDSALYLCASSLIATHEAFFGQGTRLTVV.

A note on this clonotype: The germline gene is not matched at one end of the junction; a read error may be the cause. This chain links TRBV7-3 with TRBJ1-6, with no clear D. The V gene's germline CDR1 is SGHTA and CDR2 FQGTGA. The CDR3 loop spans 13 amino acids. The CDR3 here is CTSSPLEGSPLHF. As DNA, the CDR3 is TGTACCAGCAGCCCCCTCGAGGGTTCACCCCTCCACTTT.

This clonotype appeared many times. Here the CDR3 reads CSALTMDRKNSGNTIYF. In nucleotides, the CDR3 is TGCAGTGCGTTGACGATGGACAGGAAAAACTCTGGAAACACCATATATTTT. The chain employs TRBV20-1 and TRBJ1-3; 7 bases agree with TRBD1. CDR3 length: 17 residues. The ends lost 6 bases at V and 0 bases at J; junction bases unmatched: 14. The germline CDR1 and CDR2 sequences are DFQATT and SNEGSKA (reference sequence).

This clonotype was seen at least ten times. This chain joins TRBV2 and TRBJ2-1; D remains unclear. Per the germline V gene, CDR1 is SNHLY and CDR2 is FYNNEI. V dropped 6 bases and J dropped 0 bases, with 15 bases sitting between them. The CDR3 is 16 residues long. CDR3 nucleotide sequence: TGTGCCAGCAGCCCCCTCCCAGCTAACTCCTACAATGAGCAGTTCTTC. It is translated as CASSPLPANSYNEQFF.

This sequence joins TRBV19 and TRBJ1-2, with TRBD1 as a possible D gene (6 bases). CDR1 LNHDA and CDR2 SQIVND come from the germline V gene (reference sequence). V lost 3 bases and J 7 bases, leaving 9 bases between the germline ends. CDR3 length equals 12 residues. CDR3 sequence (DNA): TGTGCCAGTAGTATCTACAGGGTTGGCTACACCTTC. This gives the protein CASSIYRVGYTF.

V gene TRBV20-1 combines with J gene TRBJ1-4; 8 bases line up with TRBD1. J lost 8 bases, V lost 0 bases, and 5 bases had no gene match. The CDR3 runs 14 residues. Per germline, CDR1 DFQATT and CDR2 SNEGSKA (reference sequence). The CDR3 loop is CSARDRGREEKLFF. In DNA form, the CDR3 reads TGCAGTGCTAGAGACAGGGGGCGGGAGGAAAAACTGTTTTTT.

This clonotype was seen only a few times. The chain links TRBV7-8 to TRBJ2-7; D is unresolved. V was pared by 2 bases and J by 5 bases, with 16 bases between. CDR1 and CDR2 from the germline V gene are SGHVS and FQNEAQ. This CDR3 has 15 residues. CDR3 residues: CASSLRTDALNEQYF. The CDR3 DNA sequence: TGTGCCAGCAGCTTACGGACGGACGCGTTGAACGAGCAGTACTTC.

A note on this clonotype: Sequence at one end of the junction differs from germline and may be a read error. Here the CDR3 reads CSVKGTGLRSVNTEAFF. The CDR3 DNA sequence: TGCAGCGTCAAGGGGACGGGCCTCCGTTCAGTGAACACTGAAGCTTTCTTC. The V gene is TRBV29-1, the J gene TRBJ1-1; D is possibly TRBD1 (5 bases). This CDR3 comprises 17 residues. CDR1 and CDR2 from the germline V gene are SQVTM and ANQGSEA.

This clonotype has at least ten counts. This rearrangement joins TRBV20-1 to TRBJ1-1; 7 bases map to TRBD1. V trimming: 6 bases; J trimming: 8 bases; junction bases outside the gene matches: 9. This CDR3 has 12 amino acids. Looked up from germline, CDR1 is DFQATT and CDR2 is SNEGSKA (reference sequence). The CDR3 nucleotides read TGCAGTGCGTCCCCCGGGACAGTAGAAGCTTTCTTT. Amino acid sequence: CSASPGTVEAFF.

The chain links TRBV24-1 to TRBJ1-5; 9 bases agree with TRBD1. The CDR3 covers 15 residues. The germline V gene has CDR1 KGHDR and CDR2 SFDVKD. V was pared by 4 bases and J by 1 base, with 1 base of the junction left unmatched. CDR3 sequence (DNA): TGTGCCACCAGTGAACAGGGGGCAAGCAATCAGCCCCAGCATTTT. It encodes CATSEQGASNQPQHF.

This chain uses TRBV24-1 with TRBJ1-2; D may be TRBD1 (5 bases). CDR1 and CDR2 (germline): KGHDR, SFDVKD. Trimming pared 1 base from V and 4 bases from J, leaving 12 bases between. This CDR3 comprises 15 residues. The CDR3 is CATSDLGAGFYGYTF. The CDR3 region has the DNA TGTGCCACCAGTGATTTAGGGGCAGGTTTCTATGGCTACACCTTC.

This clonotype appeared many times. This chain joins TRBV20-1 and TRBJ1-1, with 9 bases fitting TRBD1. The germline CDR1 and CDR2 sequences are DFQATT and SNEGSKA (reference sequence). The CDR3 sequence is 16 residues long. J was trimmed by 5 bases and V by 3 bases; bases with no gene match: 13. This CDR3 is CSARGPGQGGDTEAFF. The CDR3 bases are TGCAGTGCTAGGGGTCCGGGACAGGGAGGAGATACTGAAGCTTTCTTT.

CDR3 amino acids: CATSGGGTGPDREQFF. In nucleotides, the CDR3 is TGTGCCACCAGTGGGGGGGGGACAGGGCCGGACAGGGAGCAGTTCTTC. This chain uses TRBV24-1 with TRBJ2-1, with 9 bases matching TRBD1. The length of the CDR3 is 16 residues. With 5 bases clipped from V and 10 bases from J, the junction kept 14 bases outside the gene matches. Germline-derived CDR1 and CDR2 are KGHDR and SFDVKD.

V is TRBV5-1 and J is TRBJ2-2; D remains unclear. The CDR3 length is 15 residues. V lost 1 base and J lost 0, with 7 bases in between. In germline, CDR1 is SGHRS, CDR2 YFSETQ. The CDR3 reads CASSLSSTNTGELFF. DNA of the CDR3: TGCGCCAGCAGCTTGTCGTCTACGAACACCGGGGAGCTGTTTTTT.

The chain has TRBV19 and TRBJ1-2; 7 bases fit TRBD1. The ends lost 5 bases at V and 6 bases at J; junction bases unmatched: 3. Per germline, CDR1 LNHDA and CDR2 SQIVND (reference sequence). This CDR3 has 12 residues. The CDR3 is CASSVDRDGYTF. DNA for the CDR3: TGTGCCAGTAGTGTCGACAGGGATGGCTACACCTTC.

The chain employs TRBV5-1 and TRBJ2-1, with TRBD2 matching over 10 bases. The CDR3 totals 16 residues. Germline V gives CDR1 SGHRS, CDR2 YFSETQ. With 1 base clipped from V and 6 bases from J, the junction kept 7 bases outside the gene matches. The CDR3 DNA reads as TGCGCCAGCAGCTTGTCTAGCGGGAGTGGGTCCAATGAGCAGTTCTTC. The encoded protein is CASSLSSGSGSNEQFF.

V and J are TRBV9 and TRBJ2-5, with D possibly TRBD1 on 6 matching bases. Germline lookup yields CDR1 SGDLS and CDR2 YYNGEE. Trimming left V 0 bases short and J 1 base short, with 10 bases between. This CDR3 spans 15 amino acids. The CDR3 reads CASSVGGGVQETQYF. The CDR3 coding sequence is TGTGCCAGCAGCGTAGGAGGGGGAGTCCAAGAGACCCAGTACTTC.